This TCR beta chain was sequenced for a study of T-cell reconstitution after alpha-beta-depleted transplantation in children. Deletions cut 5 bases from V and 2 bases from J, with 12 bases between. This CDR3 spans 14 amino acids. Germline V gene data show CDR1 as MGHRA and CDR2 as YSYEKL. As it was prepared, the TCRbeta library received unique molecular identifiers. TCRdb used MiXCR to reprocess the PCR reads, holding one entry per CDR3 protein. The sample includes hundreds of thousands of distinct CDR3 sequences, 9.9% of them seen just once. J is TRBJ2-5 and V is TRBV4-1; tentatively, D is TRBD1 (5 bases). This sequence was found in a human donor who donated a stem cell graft to a child with SCID. Sequencing was performed on PBMCs from the stem cell graft donor, taken from the stem cell graft. DNA for the CDR3: TGCGCCAGCAGCATAGCTAGGGGACAAGAGACCCAGTACTTC. Its protein product is CASSIARGQETQYF.